This T cell receptor beta chain is drawn from a study of glioma-infiltrating T cells. Amplification of TCR alpha and beta CDR3 regions from RNA used iRepertoire nested multiplex PCR. One-step reverse transcription and amplification started from roughly 100-400 ng of tissue mRNA or PBMC total RNA. In TCRdb, the multiplex PCR reads were re-called with MiXCR into one record per CDR3 protein. Here the sample spans under 200,000 distinct CDR3 sequences, roughly two fifths being singletons. The sequence came from a human donor with low-grade glioma or glioblastoma, undergoing nonglioma brain surgery, or in good health (not recorded which). The sequenced sample consisted of glioma tissue, nonneoplastic brain tissue, or PBMCs (not recorded which).

This CDR3 is CASSQEGRNTGELFF. CDR3 in DNA: TGCGCCAGCAGCCAAGAGGGGCGAAACACCGGGGAGCTGTTTTTT. The genes are TRBV4-1 and TRBJ2-2, with D possibly TRBD1 on 5 matching bases. Germline values: CDR1 MGHRA, CDR2 YSYEKL. The CDR3 spans 15 residues. Trimming shortened V by 0 bases and J by 2 bases, and 7 bases separated the two germline ends.